These T cell receptor beta chains were read from a single sample in a study of tumour-infiltrating T cells in Burkitt lymphoma. Assay: immunoSEQ multiplex PCR; the TCRdb copy retains only in-frame clones and omits some. The table includes 4,000 to 5,000 clones, 15% to 20% detected once. The sample comprised tumor tissue. The receptors were sampled from a human donor with diffuse large B-cell lymphoma. Some clones in this sample may be carry-over from other donors' samples. Each CDR3 is given with its conserved first and last residue. A D gene is named only where the DNA matches it firmly. Clone size, where shown, is once, few, many, or a class for clones that have expanded.

v_gene: TRBV7-2
abundance: few
j_gene: TRBJ2-3
d_gene: .
CDR3nt: TGTGCCAGCAGCACCATGGCAGATACGCAGTATTTT
CDR3aa: CASSTMADTQYF

v_gene: TRBV4-2
abundance: large
j_gene: TRBJ2-1
d_gene: .
CDR3nt: TGTGCCAGCAGCCAAGCTATTGGCGGCAATGAGCAGTTCTTC
CDR3aa: CASSQAIGGNEQFF

v_gene: TRBV15
abundance: .
j_gene: TRBJ1-5
d_gene: TRBD1
CDR3nt: TGTGCCACCACCCCGGGACAGGGGGCTTGGCAGCCCCAGCATTTT
CDR3aa: CATTPGQGAWQPQHF

v_gene: TRBV5-3
abundance: few
j_gene: TRBJ2-1
d_gene: TRBD2
CDR3nt: TGTGCCAGAAGCTTACCGGGACTAGCGGGAGGGCCCTACAATGAGCAGTTCTTC
CDR3aa: CARSLPGLAGGPYNEQFF

v_gene: TRBV27
abundance: .
j_gene: TRBJ2-6
d_gene: .
CDR3nt: TGTGCCAGCAGTCCGAATCCTAGACATTTAATGCTGACTTTC
CDR3aa: CASSPNPRHLMLTF

v_gene: TRBV25-1
abundance: few
j_gene: TRBJ1-1
d_gene: .
CDR3nt: TGTGCCAGCAGTGAGGGAGTGGAGGGCGGGTACACTGAAGCTTTCTTT
CDR3aa: CASSEGVEGGYTEAFF

v_gene: TRBV5-1
abundance: few
j_gene: TRBJ2-3
d_gene: TRBD2
CDR3nt: TGCGCCAGCAGCTTCCGGACTAGCGGGTGGACAGATACGCAGTATTTT
CDR3aa: CASSFRTSGWTDTQYF

v_gene: TRBV7-9
abundance: .
j_gene: TRBJ1-6
d_gene: .
CDR3nt: TGTGCCAGCAGCTACGGGGGACTGGGTGGTGGTTCACCCCTCCACTTT
CDR3aa: CASSYGGLGGGSPLHF

v_gene: TRBV7-3
abundance: few
j_gene: TRBJ2-1
d_gene: TRBD1
CDR3nt: TGTGCCAGCAGCTCCGGACAGGGGGCAGATGAGCAGTTCTTC
CDR3aa: CASSSGQGADEQFF

v_gene: TRBV20-1
abundance: .
j_gene: TRBJ2-1
d_gene: TRBD1
CDR3nt: TGCAGTGCCTCGACAGGGTTTGAGCAGTTCTTC
CDR3aa: CSASTGFEQFF

v_gene: TRBV9
abundance: .
j_gene: TRBJ2-3
d_gene: TRBD2
CDR3nt: TGTGCCAGCAGCGGGAGCGGGAGAGGGGCAGATACGCAGTATTTT
CDR3aa: CASSGSGRGADTQYF

v_gene: TRBV23-1
abundance: .
j_gene: TRBJ1-5
d_gene: .
CDR3nt: TGCGCCAGCAGTCAATCATCATATAGCAATCAGCCCCAGCATTTT
CDR3aa: CASSQSSYSNQPQHF

v_gene: TRBV27
abundance: few
j_gene: TRBJ2-7
d_gene: TRBD1
CDR3nt: TGTGCCAGCAGTCCCCGACAGGGGGCCTACGAGCAGTACTTC
CDR3aa: CASSPRQGAYEQYF

v_gene: TRBV27
abundance: few
j_gene: TRBJ2-7
d_gene: TRBD1
CDR3nt: TGTGCCAGCAGCCCAACCGTGACAGGGTACGAGCAGTACTTC
CDR3aa: CASSPTVTGYEQYF

v_gene: TRBV7-8
abundance: .
j_gene: TRBJ1-1
d_gene: TRBD1
CDR3nt: TGTGCCAGCAGCTCGGACAGGGGGGGGCCTGGGGCTTTCTTT
CDR3aa: CASSSDRGGPGAFF

v_gene: TRBV11-3
abundance: .
j_gene: TRBJ2-7
d_gene: TRBD2
CDR3nt: TGTGCCAGCAGCCCGCCCGGGGGGGGAGGTTACGAGCAGTACTTC
CDR3aa: CASSPPGGGGYEQYF

v_gene: TRBV7-9
abundance: .
j_gene: TRBJ2-7
d_gene: .
CDR3nt: TGTGCCAGCAGCGTACTGGACGGTTACGAGCAGTACTTC
CDR3aa: CASSVLDGYEQYF

v_gene: TRBV2
abundance: .
j_gene: TRBJ1-1
d_gene: .
CDR3nt: TGTGCCAGCAGTGCAGGGTTTCCCACGATAGGGAACACTGAAGCTTTCTTT
CDR3aa: CASSAGFPTIGNTEAFF

v_gene: TRBV6-1
abundance: few
j_gene: TRBJ2-7
d_gene: .
CDR3nt: TGTGCCAGCAGTGAATCTATCTACGAGCAGTACTTC
CDR3aa: CASSESIYEQYF

v_gene: TRBV6-1
abundance: few
j_gene: TRBJ2-1
d_gene: TRBD2
CDR3nt: TGTGCCAGCAGAGACCAGGGACTAGCGGGGAATGAGCAGTTCTTC
CDR3aa: CASRDQGLAGNEQFF

v_gene: TRBV6-5
abundance: few
j_gene: TRBJ2-3
d_gene: TRBD2
CDR3nt: TGTGCCAGCAGTTTGACTAGCGGGATGGGGGATACGCAGTATTTT
CDR3aa: CASSLTSGMGDTQYF

v_gene: TRBV7-8
abundance: few
j_gene: TRBJ1-1
d_gene: .
CDR3nt: TGTGCCAGCACCCTCCGGATCGGGGGGAACACTGAAGCTTTCTTT
CDR3aa: CASTLRIGGNTEAFF

v_gene: TRBV11-3
abundance: .
j_gene: TRBJ2-2
d_gene: .
CDR3nt: TGTGCCAGCAGCCCGGACCGGAAAGGGGACACCGGGGAGCTGTTTTTT
CDR3aa: CASSPDRKGDTGELFF

v_gene: TRBV6-6
abundance: .
j_gene: TRBJ1-4
d_gene: .
CDR3nt: TGTGCCAGCAGCTCCCCTCGGGGGGTAGAGGAAAAACTGTTTTTT
CDR3aa: CASSSPRGVEEKLFF

v_gene: TRBV5-1
abundance: large
j_gene: TRBJ1-2
d_gene: .
CDR3nt: TGCGCCAGCAGCTTGTTTTCAGGGACCGATAACTATGGCTACACCTTC
CDR3aa: CASSLFSGTDNYGYTF

v_gene: TRBV7-6
abundance: few
j_gene: TRBJ1-1
d_gene: .
CDR3nt: TGTGCCAGCAGCTTAACAGATTCTGAAGCTTTCTTT
CDR3aa: CASSLTDSEAFF

v_gene: TRBV27
abundance: few
j_gene: TRBJ2-7
d_gene: .
CDR3nt: TGTGCCAGCTCAACTCCCTACGAGCAGTACTTC
CDR3aa: CASSTPYEQYF

v_gene: TRBV30
abundance: few
j_gene: TRBJ1-1
d_gene: .
CDR3nt: TGTGCCTGGACCCTTGCGGGGCCTGCTTCAGCTTTCTTT
CDR3aa: CAWTLAGPASAFF

v_gene: TRBV11-3
abundance: .
j_gene: TRBJ2-7
d_gene: .
CDR3nt: TGTGCCAACAGCTACAGGGTACCGGGCGAGCAGTACTTC
CDR3aa: CANSYRVPGEQYF

v_gene: TRBV27
abundance: .
j_gene: TRBJ1-2
d_gene: TRBD1
CDR3nt: TGTGCCAGCAGTGGGGGACAGAACCTCTATGGCTACACCTTC
CDR3aa: CASSGGQNLYGYTF

v_gene: TRBV7-2
abundance: .
j_gene: TRBJ2-7
d_gene: .
CDR3nt: TGTGCCAGCAGCCAAGACAGAGGGTACTACGAGCAGTACTTC
CDR3aa: CASSQDRGYYEQYF

v_gene: TRBV28
abundance: few
j_gene: TRBJ1-5
d_gene: .
CDR3nt: TGTGCCAGCAGTTCCATGACTCTCAATCAGCCCCAGCATTTT
CDR3aa: CASSSMTLNQPQHF

v_gene: TRBV7-9
abundance: few
j_gene: TRBJ1-5
d_gene: .
CDR3nt: TGTGCCAGCAGCGCCTCGTCGGGGAGACCCCAGCATTTT
CDR3aa: CASSASSGRPQHF